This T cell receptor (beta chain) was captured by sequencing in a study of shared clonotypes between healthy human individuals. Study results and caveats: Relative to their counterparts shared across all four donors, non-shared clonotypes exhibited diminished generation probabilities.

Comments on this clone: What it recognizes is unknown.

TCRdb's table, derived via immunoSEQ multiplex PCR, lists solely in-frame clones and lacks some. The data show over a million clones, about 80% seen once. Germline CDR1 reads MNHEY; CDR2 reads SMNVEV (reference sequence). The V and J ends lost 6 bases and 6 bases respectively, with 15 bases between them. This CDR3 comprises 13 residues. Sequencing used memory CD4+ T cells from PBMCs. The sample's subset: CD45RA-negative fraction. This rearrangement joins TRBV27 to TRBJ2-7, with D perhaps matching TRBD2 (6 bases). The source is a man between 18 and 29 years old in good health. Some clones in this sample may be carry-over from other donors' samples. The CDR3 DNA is TGTGCCAGCAGGACAACAAAGGGAGGCGAGCAGTACTTC. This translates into CASRTTKGGEQYF.